This is a list of T cell receptor beta chains from one sample in a study of CD8+CD57+ T cells in acquired aplastic anemia. MiXCR was run by TCRdb on the reads, yielding one entry per CDR3 protein. The sample includes about 190,000 distinct CDR3 sequences, roughly half of them seen just once. The sample consisted of sorted CD4+, CD8+, or CD8+CD57+ T cells (not recorded which) from PBMCs. All receptors derive from a human donor in good health, serving as a control. Each CDR3 is given with its conserved first and last residue.

TRBV10-3	TRBJ1-1	CAISEKTGIWTEAFF
TRBV25-1	TRBJ1-3	CASSAPGYTIYF
TRBV18	TRBJ1-5	CASSPGSDQPQHF
TRBV7-6	TRBJ2-6	CASSLGAGAGANVLTF
TRBV20-1	TRBJ2-7	CSARDPRSSYEQYF
TRBV7-2	TRBJ2-7	CASSWAGLYEQYF
TRBV7-8	TRBJ2-7	CASGGRASYEQYF
TRBV24-1	TRBJ2-5	CATIEGTFPETQYF
TRBV15	TRBJ1-2	CATSRDLPASTRDTYGYTF
TRBV9	TRBJ2-6	CASSVEAGGTGANVLTF
TRBV20-1	TRBJ2-7	CSASDLAGVVEGEQYF
TRBV20-1	TRBJ1-5	CSARVDRENRPQRF
TRBV7-9	TRBJ2-3	CASSPGADTDTQYF
TRBV7-7	TRBJ2-7	CASIPGTGEQYF
TRBV9	TRBJ2-7	CASSVGGTGNYEQYF
TRBV5-1	TRBJ1-1	CASSFDGGRTEAFF
TRBV9	NA	CASSLIGGGEQYF
TRBV29-1	TRBJ2-5	CSVGEQPTRTQYF
TRBV5-1	TRBJ1-1	CASSLGGEDTEAFF
TRBV2	TRBJ1-4	CASSGGQGNEELFF
TRBV15	TRBJ1-2	CATSRGGQGYYGYGYTF
TRBV20-1	TRBJ1-1	CSARAPFHRGAFF
TRBV9	TRBJ1-2	CASSPSWLAGGGRGYTF
TRBV19	TRBJ2-7	CASSASGPADYEQYF
TRBV7-8	TRBJ1-2	CASSLGRTGGYTF
TRBV19	TRBJ1-1	CASSMRTGGTEAFF
TRBV11-2	TRBJ2-5	CASTGTTRGETQYF
TRBV14	TRBJ2-6	CASSQVEGLGANVLTF
TRBV20-1	TRBJ2-6	CSARGGQHSGANVLTF
TRBV6-1	TRBJ1-2	CASRRTDIYGYTF
TRBV7-9	TRBJ2-2	CASSLTGDTGELFF